The 2 T cell receptor beta chains below come from one sample, sequenced in a study of CD8+ T cells in alopecia areata. Investigators isolated RNA and reverse transcribed it into cDNA to act as the sequencing template. The data were produced by immunoSEQ multiplex PCR, yet TCRdb's version contains in-frame clones alone and is incomplete. The sample records about 200,000 clones, approximately 53% being singletons. The sequenced material came from CD8+ T cells sorted from blood. The receptors derive from a human donor in good health.

In its sample, this clone was seen a few times. The V and J genes are TRBV6-5 and TRBJ2-6; D is ambiguous. CDR3 length equals 15 residues. Trimming left V 6 bases short and J 1 base short, with 10 bases between. Germline CDR1 and CDR2: MNHEY and SVGAGI. The chain's CDR3 is CASSPTVSGANVLTF. The CDR3, as DNA: TGTGCCAGCAGCCCCACGGTATCTGGGGCCAACGTCCTGACTTTC.

This chain joins TRBV6-5 and TRBJ1-6; 11 bases are shared with TRBD1. V shed 7 bases and J 7 bases; nucleotides not matched to a gene: 6. This CDR3 contains 15 residues. Germline CDR1 MNHEY, CDR2 SVGAGI. The CDR3 region is CASKGQGAANSPLHF. In DNA, the CDR3 is TGTGCCAGCAAAGGACAGGGGGCCGCAAATTCACCCCTCCACTTT.